The clone carrying this TCR beta chain was counted a few times. The antigen is unknown. The record originates from a study of cytomegalovirus exposure and HLA in healthy donors. Study findings and constraints: Later analysis demonstrated an association between a missense DCLRE1C variant and TCR beta V- and J-gene trimming. Later analysis identified 15,000 to 20,000 TCR beta sequences associated with HLA alleles, using a false discovery rate threshold of 0.05. There were some public TCRs occurring in many donors, but most TCR sequences were rare. Reportedly, diagnosis of cytomegalovirus status by the classifier showed high specificity and sensitivity.

Germline V gene data show CDR1 as LGHNA and CDR2 as YSLEER. The CDR3 totals 14 residues. V lost 0 bases, J lost 5 bases, and 7 bases lay in between. 60 Vbeta and 13 Jbeta primers were used in PCR. Clones were read by immunoSEQ multiplex PCR, and TCRdb kept only the in-frame ones, dropping some. The sample contains under 150,000 clones, 64% of which appear only once. Sequencing used PBMCs. The origin of this receptor is a woman between 35 and 50 years old in good health and CMV-seronegative. V usage is TRBV4-3 and J usage is TRBJ1-4, with unresolved D. CDR3 in DNA: TGCGCCAGCAGCCAAGACCGGAGAAATGAAAAACTGTTTTTT. It codes for CASSQDRRNEKLFF.